These T cell receptor beta chains were read from a single sample in a study of blood T cell repertoires in COVID-19. Clones were sequenced by immunoSEQ multiplex PCR, and TCRdb holds only the in-frame ones, with some missing. Of some 190,000 clones listed, around 84% are singletons. Sequenced input: PBMCs or T cells enriched from blood (not recorded which). These receptors were collected from a woman in her 30s who had been exposed to COVID-19. CDR3s include the opening cysteine and the closing phenylalanine or tryptophan. The D gene is left open where the match is weak. Clone sizes are given selectively: once, few, many, or a class where the clone is expanded.

>once|-|TRBJ1-5|TRBV12-3/TRBV12-4
CASSFGGFQPQHF
TGTGCCAGCAGTTTTGGGGGGTTTCAGCCCCAGCATTTT
>-|TRBD1|TRBJ1-3|TRBV5-5
CASSPQFGTAGNTIYF
TGTGCCAGCAGCCCCCAGTTCGGGACAGCTGGAAACACCATATATTTT
>-|TRBD2|TRBJ2-5|TRBV5-4
CASSFGSGGPYETQYF
TGTGCCAGCAGCTTTGGTAGCGGGGGGCCGTATGAGACCCAGTACTTC
>once|-|TRBJ1-1|TRBV24-1
CATSGVNTEAFF
TGTGCCACCAGTGGAGTGAACACTGAAGCTTTCTTT
>once|TRBD1|TRBJ1-2|TRBV27
CASSSGTGHGYTF
TGTGCCAGCAGTTCCGGGACAGGGCATGGCTACACCTTC
>-|-|TRBJ1-6|TRBV5-1
CASSLDPGGSPLHF
TGCGCCAGCAGCTTGGATCCTGGGGGGTCACCCCTCCACTTT
>-|TRBD2|TRBJ2-5|TRBV7-9
CASSFGSGGGETQYF
TGTGCCAGCAGCTTTGGGAGCGGGGGGGGAGAGACCCAGTACTTC
>-|-|TRBJ2-2|TRBV15
CATSDLSQVRNTGELFF
TGTGCCACCAGCGATCTATCACAGGTCCGGAACACCGGGGAGCTGTTTTTT
>-|-|TRBJ1-4|TRBV5-1
CASSLGQVNEKLFF
TGCGCCAGCAGCTTGGGGCAGGTTAATGAAAAACTGTTTTTT
>-|TRBD2|TRBJ2-7|TRBV10-3
CASKSGGPTYEQYF
TGTGCCTCAAAAAGCGGGGGGCCTACCTACGAGCAGTACTTC
>once|-|TRBJ2-5|TRBV3-1/TRBV3-2
CASSQDRRDSSLETQYF
TGTGCCAGCAGCCAAGATAGGAGGGACTCCAGCCTGGAGACCCAGTACTTC
>once|TRBD2|TRBJ2-5|TRBV5-1
CASSLAASGQETQYF
TGCGCCAGCAGCTTGGCGGCTAGCGGACAAGAGACCCAGTACTTC
>few|TRBD2|TRBJ2-1|TRBV7-8
CASSYKLAGGYEQFF
TGTGCCAGCAGCTACAAACTAGCGGGGGGCTATGAGCAGTTCTTC
>-|-|TRBJ1-1|TRBV7-6
CASSSGGQHTEAFF
TGTGCCAGCAGCTCCGGAGGACAGCACACTGAAGCTTTCTTT
>-|-|TRBJ2-1|TRBV11-3
CASSLDRVHNEQFF
TGTGCCAGCAGCTTAGACCGGGTCCACAATGAGCAGTTCTTC
>-|TRBD1|TRBJ1-2|TRBV6-5
CASSATTGGGYGYTF
TGTGCCAGCAGCGCCACGACAGGGGGCGGCTATGGCTACACCTTC
>-|TRBD1|TRBJ1-6|TRBV4-1
CASSRTDRGLTYNSPLHF
TGCGCCAGCAGCCGGACGGACAGGGGGTTAACTTATAATTCACCCCTCCACTTT
>-|-|TRBJ1-2|TRBV4-3
CASSQTMTVNYGYTF
TGCGCCAGCAGCCAAACCATGACAGTAAACTATGGCTACACCTTC
>-|-|TRBJ1-5|TRBV12-3/TRBV12-4
CASSFQYQPQHF
TGTGCCAGCAGTTTTCAATATCAGCCCCAGCATTTT
>-|TRBD1|TRBJ1-1|TRBV14
CASSQETGIPEAFF
TGTGCCAGCAGCCAAGAGACAGGGATTCCTGAAGCTTTCTTT
>-|TRBD1|TRBJ2-5|TRBV5-6
CASSPGTAATIRSETQYF
TGTGCCAGCAGCCCGGGGACAGCAGCAACTATTAGAAGCGAGACCCAGTACTTC
>few|-|TRBJ1-5|TRBV30
CAWSPKGREEVQHF
TGTGCCTGGAGTCCCAAGGGCAGGGAAGAGGTCCAGCATTTT
>-|TRBD1|TRBJ2-2|TRBV10-1
CASRHDRGSGELFF
TGCGCCAGCAGGCATGACAGGGGGTCCGGGGAGCTGTTTTTT
>-|-|TRBJ1-2|TRBV7-2
CASSLASREEGYTF
TGTGCCAGCAGCTTAGCTTCCAGGGAGGAAGGCTACACCTTC
>-|TRBD1|TRBJ1-1|TRBV27
CASSLRQGPSEAFF
TGTGCCAGCAGTTTACGACAGGGTCCATCTGAAGCTTTCTTT
>-|-|TRBJ1-6|TRBV7-3
CASSLIRQPNSPLHF
TGTGCCAGCAGCTTAATCCGACAGCCTAATTCACCCCTCCACTTT
>-|TRBD1|TRBJ2-7|TRBV5-1
CASSLGQGSIYEQYF
TGCGCCAGCAGCCTGGGACAGGGAAGTATCTACGAGCAGTACTTC
>-|-|TRBJ1-4|TRBV20-1
CSASPVLNRVLNEKLFF
TGCAGTGCTAGTCCCGTCCTCAACAGGGTCCTTAATGAAAAACTGTTTTTT
>-|-|TRBJ1-2|TRBV5-1
CASSSKETTGNYGYTF
TGCGCCAGCAGCTCCAAAGAAACCACAGGAAACTATGGCTACACCTTC
>-|TRBD2|TRBJ2-1|TRBV7-3
CASSLSPSGYNEQFF
TGTGCCAGCAGCTTAAGCCCTAGCGGTTACAATGAGCAGTTCTTC
>-|TRBD1|TRBJ1-1|TRBV5-4
CASSVGQGVRGAEAFF
TGTGCCAGCAGCGTGGGACAGGGGGTACGGGGGGCTGAAGCTTTCTTT
>-|TRBD1|TRBJ1-1|TRBV9
CASSPMKGAGMNTEAFF
TGTGCCAGCAGCCCTATGAAGGGGGCAGGTATGAACACTGAAGCTTTCTTT
>-|-|TRBJ2-7|TRBV19
CASSIQGKGEQYF
TGTGCCAGTAGTATCCAGGGTAAAGGCGAGCAGTACTTC
>-|-|TRBJ2-7|TRBV27
CASSLGRGLPYEQYF
TGTGCCAGCAGTTTAGGGCGGGGCCTACCCTACGAGCAGTACTTC
>-|-|TRBJ1-3|TRBV5-5
CASSRSGYSSGNTIYF
TGTGCCAGCAGCCGATCGGGTTATAGCTCTGGAAACACCATATATTTT
>-|-|TRBJ2-5|TRBV7-9
CASSFSRLEETQYF
TGTGCCAGCAGCTTCAGTAGACTAGAAGAGACCCAGTACTTC
>-|TRBD1|TRBJ1-2|TRBV27
CALMKGAHYGYTF
TGTGCCCTGATGAAGGGGGCTCACTATGGCTACACCTTC
>-|TRBD1|TRBJ1-2|TRBV5-8
CASSLVRTGDGYTF
TGTGCCAGCAGCTTGGTTAGGACAGGGGATGGCTACACCTTC
>-|-|TRBJ1-6|TRBV2
CASSEWKQTNSPLHF
TGTGCCAGCAGTGAATGGAAACAGACTAATTCACCCCTCCACTTT
>-|-|TRBJ2-7|TRBV5-4
CASRRTGSYEQYF
TGTGCCAGCAGACGAACAGGGTCCTACGAGCAGTACTTC
>-|TRBD1|TRBJ1-5|TRBV29-1
CSVEVPGQAGQPQHF
TGCAGCGTTGAAGTCCCAGGACAGGCTGGTCAGCCCCAGCATTTT
>-|TRBD1|TRBJ1-3|TRBV5-1
CASSHGQGTGNTIYF
TGCGCCAGCAGCCATGGACAGGGGACTGGAAACACCATATATTTT
>-|TRBD1|TRBJ1-5|TRBV7-9
CASRKTGANQPQHF
TGTGCCAGCAGGAAAACAGGGGCAAATCAGCCCCAGCATTTT
>-|-|TRBJ1-2|TRBV10-1
CASSGGTGHDGYTF
TGCGCCAGCAGTGGGGGTACAGGGCACGATGGCTACACCTTC
>-|TRBD1|TRBJ1-1|TRBV5-1
CASSPGQGWTEAFF
TGCGCCAGCAGCCCTGGACAGGGTTGGACTGAAGCTTTCTTT
>-|TRBD1|TRBJ1-1|TRBV5-4
CASSLGGQGANTEAFF
TGTGCCAGCAGCTTGGGAGGACAGGGGGCTAACACTGAAGCTTTCTTT
>-|TRBD1|TRBJ2-3|TRBV30
CAWSVGQGITDTQYF
TGTGCCTGGAGTGTCGGACAGGGGATCACAGATACGCAGTATTTT
>-|TRBD2|TRBJ2-3|TRBV7-9
CASSRRAATSGGPPDTQYF
TGTGCCAGCAGCCGTCGGGCCGCGACTAGCGGGGGCCCGCCAGATACGCAGTATTTT
>-|-|TRBJ1-2|TRBV7-9
CASSSMRPDYGYTF
TGTGCCAGCAGCTCCATGAGGCCGGACTATGGCTACACCTTC
>-|-|TRBJ2-1|TRBV12-5
CASGLDSQQFF
TGTGCTAGTGGTTTGGACAGTCAGCAGTTCTTC
>-|-|TRBJ2-7|TRBV14
CASGQGPYEQYF
TGTGCCAGCGGGCAGGGGCCCTACGAGCAGTACTTC